This T cell receptor beta chain was documented in a study of cytomegalovirus exposure and HLA in healthy donors. At the level of the study: About 180 million T cells yielded around 120 million unique TCR beta sequences in earlier analysis. Study conclusions and caveats: A few of the chains that were CMV-associated were confirmed in vitro to be specific for CMV antigens. Per a prior analysis, the majority of TCR beta V segments were productive roughly 90% or roughly 30% of the time.

This CDR3 region has 15 residues. V lost 6 bases and J lost 1; bases outside the gene matches: 7. Per germline, CDR1 MGHRA and CDR2 YSYEKL. Researchers ran the PCR with 60 Vbeta and 13 Jbeta primers. Original handling: The count from a later analysis was 65 million to 90 million unique TCR beta chains, some 12 million of them shared. Libraries were prepared by immunoSEQ multiplex PCR; TCRdb keeps only in-frame clonotypes and omits some of them. Clonal size and the V and J genes are those of that table, whereas D and trimming came from the DNA. The sample includes about 210,000 clones, approximately 80% of them seen just once. Note on this clone: Antigen unknown.

This chain connects TRBV4-1 to TRBJ1-1; 8 bases fit TRBD1. The TCR comes from a woman younger than 45 in good health and CMV-seropositive. Sample: PBMCs. The CDR3 spells CASRRSDRGNTEAFF. The CDR3 region has the DNA TGCGCCAGCAGACGAAGCGACAGGGGGAACACTGAAGCTTTCTTT.